The subject of this entry is one TCR beta chain. The source of the sample is a study of radiotherapy plus CTLA-4 blockade in lung cancer. Study at large: Among enrolled patients, over 15% responded and 30% to 40% achieved disease control.

Only in-frame clones appear in the TCRdb table, and some are missing; sequencing was by immunoSEQ multiplex PCR. The profile shows more than 30,000 clones, roughly four fifths of them singletons. Lung cancer patients with chemo-refractory metastatic non-small-cell disease were given focal radiation plus CTLA-4 blockade with ipilimumab. The CDR3 has 11 residues. The V gene's germline CDR1 is SGHVS and CDR2 FNYEAQ. V was cut by 8 bases and J by 6 bases, with 9 bases left in between. Sequencing was performed on peripheral blood, taken from a patient treated with radiotherapy plus ipilimumab. The V and J genes are TRBV7-6 and TRBJ2-3, with a tentative D call TRBD2 (5 bases). This receptor was obtained from a human donor with non-small cell lung cancer that progressed on radiotherapy plus ipilimumab. This CDR3 reads CASVAFDTQYF. In DNA form, the CDR3 reads TGTGCCAGCGTAGCGTTTGATACGCAGTATTTT.